This TCR beta chain was sequenced during a study of sequential checkpoint blockade in melanoma. Whole-study context: Patients were randomized 1:1 to nivolumab-then-ipilimumab or ipilimumab-then-nivolumab first-line. Each arm's sequence ended with maintenance nivolumab.

This CDR3 contains 13 residues. Germline CDR1 reads MNHEY; CDR2 reads SVGAGI. V dropped 2 bases and J dropped 5 bases, with 6 bases sitting between them. Treatment indicated: randomized to nivolumab then ipilimumab (arm A) or the reverse (arm B). No patient had prior DNA-damaging chemotherapy. Sorted cells were live CD3+CD8+, lacking CD19 and CD56, from PBMCs. Libraries were prepared by immunoSEQ multiplex PCR; TCRdb keeps only in-frame clonotypes and omits some of them. The sample holds about 29,000 clones; 70% to 80% are singletons and the top ten take roughly a fifth. This clone was counted once. This specimen consisted of CD8+ T cells sorted from blood (inferred from file names), obtained from a patient given nivolumab and ipilimumab in sequence. The origin of this receptor is a human donor with melanoma. The chain combines TRBV6-5 with TRBJ2-2; possible D gene TRBD2, 6 bases. The CDR3 here is CASSYGGTGELFF. For the CDR3, the DNA is TGTGCCAGCAGTTACGGGGGGACCGGGGAGCTGTTTTTT.